This passage covers 19 T cell receptor beta chains from one sample sequenced in a study of T cells in Graves' hyperthyroidism and ophthalmopathy. Template material for amplifying TCR beta CDR3 regions consisted of RNA transcripts. Using the HTBI primer set, a first-round RT-PCR was run on the TCR CDR3. TCRdb re-derived calls from the multiplex PCR reads in MiXCR, one entry per CDR3 protein. The profile shows some 500,000 distinct CDR3 sequences, roughly 24% of them singletons. Material: blood. The origin of the receptors is a young woman with Graves' ophthalmopathy.

The chain couples TRBV27 to TRBJ2-7, with 7 nucleotides matching TRBD1. The CDR3 length is 16 residues. Germline trimming cut 6 bases from V and 1 base from J; bases unmatched to any gene: 12. Germline CDR1 reads MNHEY; CDR2 reads SMNVEV (reference sequence). CDR3 coding DNA: TGTGCCAGCAGCCCGTCCCTGACAGGGTGGTCCTACGAGCAGTACTTC. Its translation: CASSPSLTGWSYEQYF.

The V and J genes are TRBV12-3 or TRBV12-4 and TRBJ1-2; weak D call: TRBD1 (6 bases). The CDR3 runs 15 residues. Trimming removed 5 bases from V and 4 bases from J, with 17 bases in between. CDR3 nucleotides: TGTGCCAGCAGTCCATACGGACAGTCCATCTATGGCTACACCTTC. Its protein is CASSPYGQSIYGYTF.

This clonotype was recorded many times. The rearrangement joins TRBV20-1 to TRBJ2-2, with 11 positions matching TRBD2. V lost 0 bases to trimming and J lost 4 bases; unmatched junction nucleotides: 7. CDR3 size: 17 residues. Germline assignment: CDR1 DFQATT and CDR2 SNEGSKA (reference sequence). DNA for the CDR3: TGCAGTGCTAGAGATCTGACTAGCGGGGACTTCACCGGGGAGCTGTTTTTT. This codes for CSARDLTSGDFTGELFF.

The table lists this clonotype with many counts. This may be a read error: a much more frequent sequence differs by one nucleotide. The chain uses TRBV15 and TRBJ1-1, with D unclear. The CDR3 has 13 amino acids. V lost 4 bases to trimming and J lost 1 base, with 7 bases between them. Per germline, CDR1 LNHNV and CDR2 YYDKDF (reference sequence). CDR3 in amino acids: CATSKQQNTEAFF. As DNA, the CDR3 is TGTGCCACCAGCAAACAGCAGAACACTGAAGCTTTCTTT. The full variable domain, with the rest looked up from reference TRBV15 and TRBJ1-1, is DAMVIQNPRYQVTQFGKPVTLSCSQTLNHNVMYWYQQKSSQAPKLLFHYYDKDFNNEADTPDNFQSRRPNTSFCFLDIRSPGLGDTAMYLCATSKQQNTEAFFGQGTRLTVV.

This clonotype was seen ten or more times. Here the CDR3 reads CASSQEGSGVQETQYF. The CDR3 coding sequence is TGTGCCAGCAGCCAAGAGGGGAGCGGGGTCCAAGAGACCCAGTACTTC. The rearrangement uses TRBV4-2 and TRBJ2-5, with 7 bases lining up with TRBD2. In germline, CDR1 is LGHNA, CDR2 YNFKEQ. The CDR3 length is 16 residues. V lost 0 bases to trimming and J lost 1 base; unmatched junction nucleotides: 5.

At least ten counts were recorded for this clonotype. For the CDR3, the DNA is TGTGCCAGCAGTCGGACACCGGGAGTTCCAGCCCAGCATTTT. Translated: CASSRTPGVPAQHF. The V gene is TRBV12-3 or TRBV12-4, the J gene TRBJ1-5; D possibly corresponds to TRBD1 (5 bases). The CDR3 is made up of 14 amino acids. Between the trimmed V and J ends, which lost 5 bases and 11 bases, there was a span of 19 bases.

This clonotype was counted between two and nine times. The junction does not match germline at one end; this may be a read error. The V and J genes are TRBV12-3 or TRBV12-4 and TRBJ2-7; TRBD1 matches 10 bases. The length of the CDR3 is 15 residues. The CDR3 loop is CACSFGGDRGEEQYF. The CDR3 region has the DNA TGTGCCTGCAGTTTTGGTGGGGACAGGGGAGAGGAGCAGTACTTC.

This clonotype was seen many times. The genes are TRBV20-1 and TRBJ2-7; D is uncertain. Germline CDR1 and CDR2: DFQATT and SNEGSKA (reference sequence). CDR3 length: 13 residues. V lost 8 bases, J lost 4 bases, and 18 bases lay in between. CDR3 coding DNA: TGCAGTACAAATAATGTTGCCATTTACGAGCAGTACTTC. It translates to CSTNNVAIYEQYF.

This clonotype turned up a few times. This chain connects TRBV12-3 or TRBV12-4 to TRBJ1-5; D is uncertain. V gave up 11 bases and J gave up 9 bases, with 20 bases separating them. This CDR3 comprises 13 residues. CDR3 protein: CAVSRGGRWPQHF. The DNA for the CDR3 is TGTGCCGTATCACGGGGAGGGCGTTGGCCCCAGCATTTT.

Many counts were recorded for this clonotype. The chain is built from TRBV7-9 and TRBJ1-2; a possible D gene is TRBD1 (5 bases). The CDR3 consists of 14 residues. Germline CDR1 SEHNR, CDR2 FQNEAQ (reference sequence). V lost 5 bases and J 6 bases, leaving 16 bases between the germline ends. The CDR3 loop is CASSPRTINHGYTF. Written as DNA, the CDR3 is TGTGCCAGCAGCCCGCGGACAATCAACCATGGCTACACCTTC.

The J gene is TRBJ1-1, the V gene TRBV6-1; D uncertain. The CDR3 sequence is 16 residues long. The V and J ends lost 4 bases and 3 bases respectively, with 18 bases between them. Germline-derived CDR1 and CDR2 are MNHNS and SASEGT. In DNA, the CDR3 is TGTGCCAGCAGTGTCAGCTCAGGCAGGATCCACACTGAAGCTTTCTTT. It yields the protein CASSVSSGRIHTEAFF.

This clonotype has ten or more counts. This rearrangement joins TRBV12-3 or TRBV12-4 to TRBJ1-5; no clear D gene. This CDR3 has 14 amino acids. Trimming left V 0 bases short and J 7 bases short, with 10 bases between. CDR3 sequence (DNA): TGTGCCAGCAGTTTAGCTTCTCCGGGACAGCCCCAGCATTTT. Translating gives CASSLASPGQPQHF.

In its sample, this clonotype was seen many times. The V call is TRBV20-1, the J call TRBJ1-1, with no clear D. The germline V gene has CDR1 DFQATT and CDR2 SNEGSKA (reference sequence). The length of the CDR3 is 11 residues. The ends were cut back, 5 bases at V and 1 base at J, with 5 bases in the middle. In DNA form, the CDR3 reads TGCAGTGCTGAGGAGAACACTGAAGCTTTCTTT. Its protein product is CSAEENTEAFF.

The chain recombines TRBV5-3 with TRBJ2-7, with D perhaps given as TRBD1 or TRBD2 (7 bases each). TRBV5-3 is designated an ORF whose function remains uncertain. The length of the CDR3 is 13 residues. V was cut by 8 bases and J by 6 bases, with 18 bases left in between. CDR3 sequence (DNA): TGTGCCAGCAGCGCAGGGGGGGGCAGCGAGCAGTACTTC. This gives the protein CASSAGGGSEQYF.

This clonotype was picked up a small number of times. The V and J genes are TRBV20-1 and TRBJ2-5; the match to TRBD2 covers 9 bases. CDR3 length: 15 residues. V shed 0 bases and J 5 bases; nucleotides not matched to a gene: 7. Germline CDR1 and CDR2: DFQATT and SNEGSKA (reference sequence). CDR3 protein: CSARDLAGSRETQYF. Written as DNA, the CDR3 is TGCAGTGCTAGAGATCTAGCGGGGTCGCGGGAGACCCAGTACTTC.

This clonotype appeared many times. This chain links TRBV6-5 with TRBJ1-5; D may be TRBD1 (6 bases). Trimming removed 7 bases from V and 6 bases from J, with 13 bases in between. Looked up from germline, CDR1 is MNHEY and CDR2 is SVGAGI. This CDR3 contains 13 residues. The CDR3 nucleotides read TGTGCCAGCAAGACAGGTCCCGGTCAGCCCCAGCATTTT. This codes for CASKTGPGQPQHF.

Turning to this clonotype: This may come from a read error, since a much larger clone is one base off. V and J are TRBV3-1 and TRBJ1-2, with 10 bases that match TRBD1. The CDR3 loop spans 18 amino acids. CDR1 is LGHDT and CDR2 is YNNKEL in the germline V gene (reference sequence). The CDR3 DNA reads as TGTGCCTGCAGCAAAGAGGTTTTGGGACAGGGGACCGACTATGGCTACACCTTC. Translation gives CACSKEVLGQGTDYGYTF.

In its sample, this clonotype was seen many times. V usage is TRBV12-3 or TRBV12-4 and J usage is TRBJ1-2; D is perhaps TRBD1 (5 bases). V was clipped by 1 base and J by 6 bases, with 21 bases between them. There are 17 residues in the CDR3. CDR3 amino acids: CASSLDGRGWGVNGYTF. The CDR3 DNA reads TGTGCCAGCAGTTTAGACGGCCGCGGTTGGGGGGTAAATGGCTACACCTTC.

This clonotype was recorded many times. The chain couples TRBV24-1 to TRBJ1-2; 9 bases agree with TRBD1. Germline CDR1 and CDR2: KGHDR and SFDVKD. The CDR3 has 14 amino acids. Trimming at V came to 4 bases and at J to 4 bases, leaving 3 bases not matched to a gene. CDR3 loop: CATSDPGQGYGYTF. Here the CDR3 DNA reads TGTGCCACCAGTGACCCGGGACAGGGCTATGGCTACACCTTC.